This T cell receptor beta chain originates from a study of T cells in Graves' hyperthyroidism and ophthalmopathy. TCR beta CDR3 sequences were amplified from RNA transcripts. HTBI primers drove first-round RT-PCR of the TCR CDR3. TCRdb redid the calling of the multiplex PCR reads with MiXCR, one entry per CDR3 protein. The data contain 300,000 to 400,000 distinct CDR3 sequences, approximately 13% of them seen just once; the ten biggest clones take up approximately 25%. The CDR3 spans 12 residues. Germline V CDR1 and CDR2: KGHSH, LQKENI. V lost 1 base, J lost 8 bases, and 6 bases lay in between. In its sample, this clonotype was seen a few times.

The receptor was derived from a woman in her 30s with Graves' hyperthyroidism. This sequence joins TRBV18 and TRBJ2-1; D ambiguous. The sequenced sample was blood. The CDR3 loop is CASSPLSHEQFF. CDR3 DNA: TGTGCCAGCTCACCACTTTCTCATGAGCAGTTCTTC. Based on the CDR3 plus reference TRBV18 and TRBJ2-1, the full variable domain is NAGVMQNPRHLVRRRGQEARLRCSPMKGHSHVYWYRQLPEEGLKFMVYLQKENIIDESGMPKERFSAEFPKEGPSILRIQQVVRGDSAAYFCASSPLSHEQFFGPGTRLTVL.